The T cell receptor (beta chain) under discussion was sequenced for a study of blood T cells in healthy people across ages. This clonotype was seen a handful of times. Antigen unknown. Study-level results: With naive T cell percentage, TCR beta diversity showed a strong correlation. More naive CD4+ cells and higher diversity marked long-lived donors relative to aged donors.

Trimming left V 3 bases short and J 2 bases short, with 10 bases between. CDR3 length equals 14 residues. The germline V gene encodes CDR1 PRHDT and CDR2 FYEKMQ (reference sequence). A second 7 to 11 cycle PCR used barcoded and J-beta primers. Researchers report that a template-switch adaptor with 12 random nucleotides tagged each cDNA molecule. TCRdb reprocessed the 5' RACE reads with MiXCR, giving one entry per CDR3 protein. In the table there are some 780,000 distinct CDR3 sequences, just over 55% of which are singletons. The source material was blood. This chain links TRBV13 with TRBJ2-5, with a possible D match to TRBD1 (6 bases). The sequence derives from a man between 35 and 55 years old in good health. The CDR3 sequence is CASSFRTDQETQYF. The DNA of the CDR3 is TGTGCCAGCAGCTTCAGGACAGATCAAGAGACCCAGTACTTC.